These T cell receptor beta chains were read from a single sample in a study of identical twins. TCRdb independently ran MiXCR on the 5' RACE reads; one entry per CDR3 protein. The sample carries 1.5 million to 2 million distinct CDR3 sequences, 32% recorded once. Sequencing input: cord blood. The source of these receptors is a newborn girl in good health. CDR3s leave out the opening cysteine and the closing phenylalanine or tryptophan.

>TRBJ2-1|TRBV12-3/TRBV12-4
ASSYSSGRALYNEQF
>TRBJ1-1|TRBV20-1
SARGGASTEAF
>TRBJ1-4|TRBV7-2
ASSWQNEKLF
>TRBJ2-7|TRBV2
ASSQRQISYEQY
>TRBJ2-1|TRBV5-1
ASSLDVGGPGEQF
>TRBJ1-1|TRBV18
ASSPQFGTGDTEAF
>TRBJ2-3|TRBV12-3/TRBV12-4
ASSFGGRAFSSTDTQY
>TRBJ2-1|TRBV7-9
ASSSRLARSDEQF
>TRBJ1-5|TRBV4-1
ASSQDLVAQPQH
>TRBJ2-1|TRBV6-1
SSRTAWGEQF
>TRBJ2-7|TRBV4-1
ASSQEDWRDYEQY